This T cell receptor beta chain was found in a study of radiation and T cells in renal cell carcinoma. Study at large: Nephrectomy followed 15 Gy stereotactic body radiation by 4 weeks.

CDR1 is SGHRS, CDR2 YFSETQ, per germline. J was trimmed by 2 bases and V by 3 bases; bases with no gene match: 6. There are 15 residues in the CDR3. Described time point: blood 2 weeks post-SBRT. Stated treatment: 15 Gy SBRT to primary tumor, nephrectomy 4 weeks later. This clone was seen just once. Its antigen is not known. Profiled with immunoSEQ multiplex PCR; TCRdb holds only in-frame clones, not every one. The data contain just over 150,000 clones, approximately 86% of them singletons. Study observations and caveats: Top tumor clonotypes rose in blood 2 weeks post-radiation, then contracted.

This chain connects TRBV5-1 to TRBJ2-7; 9 bases match TRBD2. Sequencing was performed on blood, taken from a patient whose treatment included radiotherapy and nephrectomy. This clonotype was sampled from a woman aged 45-59 years with renal cell carcinoma. The chain's CDR3 is CASSSAGGLAYEQYF. CDR3 sequence (DNA): TGCGCCAGCAGCTCAGCGGGGGGACTTGCCTACGAGCAGTACTTC.